This TCR beta chain appears in the sequencing data of a study of OX40 agonist ivuxolimab in advanced cancers. To note about this clone: Its antigen is unknown. This sample also contains other DNA sequences that code for the same CDR3.

Study-level points and caveats: Partly responding patients at 0.1-3.0 mg/kg showed some of the smallest clonal expansion.

Germline V gene lookup returns CDR1 SGDLS and CDR2 YYNGEE. V was cut by 0 bases and J by 3 bases, with 9 bases left in between. CDR3 length equals 14 residues. Assay: immunoSEQ multiplex PCR; the TCRdb copy retains only in-frame clones and omits some. The table includes approximately 32,000 clones, 70% to 90% detected once. This rearrangement joins TRBV9 to TRBJ2-5; no clear D gene. The clonotype comes from an adult with an advanced solid tumor such as melanoma, head and neck, liver or kidney cancer. Here the sequenced sample was CD4+ or CD8+ T cells sorted from blood, taken in a trial of the OX40 agonist ivuxolimab. CDR3: CASSVVGGEETQYF. In nucleotides, the CDR3 is TGTGCCAGCAGCGTAGTAGGTGGGGAAGAGACCCAGTACTTC. Combining the CDR3 with reference TRBV9 and TRBJ2-5 gives the whole variable domain DSGVTQTPKHLITATGQRVTLRCSPRSGDLSVYWYQQSLDQGLQFLIQYYNGEERAKGNILERFSAQQFPDLHSELNLSSLELGDSALYFCASSVVGGEETQYFGPGTRLLVL.